These 12 T cell receptor beta chains were sequenced from one sample in a study of blood T cells in healthy people across ages. A sample-barcoded 5' primer and a J-beta primer mix were used in a second PCR of roughly 7 to 11 cycles. TCRdb re-called the 5' RACE reads through MiXCR, storing one row per CDR3 protein. The table has about a million distinct CDR3 sequences, roughly 50% seen once; the top ten hold roughly 13%. Sequencing used blood. These receptor sequences come from a man younger than 40 in good health.

V gene TRBV20-1 combines with J gene TRBJ2-5; D is unresolved. CDR1 and CDR2 from the germline V gene are DFQATT and SNEGSKA (reference sequence). V dropped 2 bases and J dropped 2 bases, with 9 bases sitting between them. The CDR3 covers 13 residues. The CDR3 nucleotides are TGCAGTGCTAGAACCGGACGACAAGAGACCCAGTACTTC. Translating it yields CSARTGRQETQYF.

This clonotype was recorded many times. The J gene is TRBJ2-1, the V gene TRBV20-1; 7 nucleotides agree with TRBD2. V shed 5 bases and J 7 bases; nucleotides not matched to a gene: 8. The CDR3 contains 13 residues. Germline CDR1 and CDR2: DFQATT and SNEGSKA (reference sequence). The CDR3 sequence is CSADRDYGNEQFF. DNA of the CDR3: TGCAGTGCTGACCGGGACTACGGTAATGAGCAGTTCTTC.

This clonotype was seen only a few times. The genes are TRBV7-6 and TRBJ1-1; D possibly corresponds to TRBD1 (5 bases). V was pared by 5 bases and J by 4 bases, with 11 bases between. Germline CDR1 reads SGHVS; CDR2 reads FNYEAQ. This CDR3 spans 13 amino acids. The CDR3 protein is CASSRAGITEAFF. The CDR3 DNA follows: TGTGCCAGCAGCCGGGCAGGGATCACTGAAGCTTTCTTT.

V is TRBV5-1 and J is TRBJ2-7; 7 bases map to TRBD2. Looked up from germline, CDR1 is SGHRS and CDR2 is YFSETQ. Germline trimming cut 3 bases from V and 7 bases from J; bases unmatched to any gene: 16. This CDR3 has 16 amino acids. The CDR3, as DNA: TGCGCCAGCAGCTCCTGGGGCGGGGGTACCTACAATGAGCAGTACTTC. It codes for CASSSWGGGTYNEQYF.

This clonotype has only one observation. The rearrangement joins TRBV7-9 to TRBJ1-6; D remains unclear. Germline CDR1 and CDR2: SEHNR and FQNEAQ (reference sequence). This CDR3 contains 13 residues. Trimming took off 1 base at V and 12 bases at J, with 10 bases between the two ends. The CDR3: CASSLDGREPLHF. In nucleotides, the CDR3 is TGTGCCAGCAGCTTAGATGGCCGGGAACCCCTCCACTTT.

The chain joins TRBV7-9 to TRBJ2-7, with a weak D call TRBD1 (6 bases). V was clipped by 7 bases and J by 3 bases, with 13 bases between them. Germline V CDR1 and CDR2: SEHNR, FQNEAQ (reference sequence). This CDR3 comprises 13 residues. Here the CDR3 DNA reads TGTGCCAGCACCAGGGGACATTACTACGAGCAGTACTTC. It encodes CASTRGHYYEQYF.

The rearrangement links TRBV5-5 to TRBJ2-2; D remains unclear. This CDR3 has 15 amino acids. V was clipped by 3 bases and J by 3 bases, with 12 bases between them. Germline CDR1 and CDR2: SGHKS and YYEKEE (reference sequence). For the CDR3, the DNA is TGTGCCAGCAGCTCGTTTATCGCGGACACCGGGGAGCTGTTTTTT. Its translation: CASSSFIADTGELFF.

This clonotype has just a few counts. The gene calls are TRBV29-1 and TRBJ2-3; D is perhaps TRBD2 (6 bases). CDR3 length: 13 amino acids. Trimming removed 8 bases from V and 1 base from J, with 13 bases in between. Germline loops: CDR1 SQVTM, CDR2 ANQGSEA. The CDR3 nucleotides are TGCAGCCCGATGGTAGCGGGCACAGATACGCAGTATTTT. The encoded protein is CSPMVAGTDTQYF.

The genes are TRBV6-1 and TRBJ2-3, with D possibly TRBD1 on 5 matching bases. Germline CDR1 and CDR2: MNHNS and SASEGT. Deletions cut 7 bases from V and 4 bases from J, with 6 bases between. CDR3 length: 11 residues. CDR3 region: CASIRADTQYF. As DNA, the CDR3 is TGTGCCAGCATCAGGGCAGATACGCAGTATTTT.

The sample holds a few counts of this clonotype. J is TRBJ2-5 and V is TRBV28; no reliable D call. The CDR3 is made up of 10 amino acids. V gave up 8 bases and J gave up 4 bases, with 5 bases separating them. Germline V lookup: CDR1 MDHEN, CDR2 SYDVKM. CDR3 bases: TGTGCCAGCGCTCGAGAGACCCAGTACTTC. It is translated as CASARETQYF.

V usage is TRBV7-2 and J usage is TRBJ2-7; D not certain. In germline, CDR1 is SGHTA, CDR2 FQGNSA. This CDR3 spans 15 amino acids. V was clipped by 0 bases and J by 2 bases, with 11 bases between them. The CDR3 DNA is TGTGCCAGCAGCTTAGCGCATATGGGGACCTACGAGCAGTACTTC. Encoded protein: CASSLAHMGTYEQYF.

Only a few counts were recorded for this clonotype. The chain carries TRBV2 and TRBJ1-2, with 7 nucleotides matching TRBD1. The CDR3 length is 13 residues. Per germline, CDR1 SNHLY and CDR2 FYNNEI. V dropped 7 bases and J dropped 2; count of bases not matched to a gene: 4. The CDR3 reads CASNLQGNYGYTF. CDR3 sequence (DNA): TGTGCCAGCAACCTACAGGGGAACTATGGCTACACCTTC.